Below are 7 T cell receptor beta chains sequenced from a single sample in a study of shared clonotypes between healthy human individuals. The protocol was immunoSEQ multiplex PCR, while the TCRdb copy is restricted to in-frame clones and leaves out a portion. The top ten clones hold 13% of a sample with about 450,000 clones, about 76% of them seen once. Input material: PBMCs. The source is a woman between 40 and 50 years old in good health. Some clones in this sample may be carry-over from other donors' samples.

CDR3 DNA sequence: TGTGCCAGCAGCTTAGGGGCCCACCCCGGGGAAAAACTGTTTTTT. Translating it yields CASSLGAHPGEKLFF. This chain connects TRBV7-6 to TRBJ1-4; no clear D. Germline CDR1 is SGHVS and CDR2 is FNYEAQ. The CDR3 length is 15 residues. V was shortened by 1 base and J by 8 bases, with 14 bases between the two germline ends.

This clone showed up just a few times. This chain joins TRBV7-3 and TRBJ1-1; a weak D match, TRBD1 (5 bases). With 2 bases removed from V and 0 bases from J, the gap between germline ends came to 10 bases. Germline V lookup: CDR1 SGHTA, CDR2 FQGTGA. CDR3 length: 15 residues. CDR3 DNA: TGTGCCAGCAGCTTAGACGGGGGGATGAACACTGAAGCTTTCTTT. The encoded protein is CASSLDGGMNTEAFF.

This chain connects TRBV5-6 to TRBJ1-1; 12 bases fit TRBD1. This CDR3 comprises 19 residues. V shed 6 bases, J shed 4 bases, and the junction held 19 bases outside the gene matches. The germline V gene has CDR1 SGHDT and CDR2 YYEEEE. CDR3: CASTQLRTRDRGRSTEAFF. The DNA for the CDR3 is TGTGCCAGCACCCAACTGCGAACCCGGGACAGGGGGCGGAGCACTGAAGCTTTCTTT.

This clone came up a few times. The V gene is TRBV7-2, the J gene TRBJ2-5; TRBD2 matches 7 bases. The length of the CDR3 is 14 residues. J was trimmed by 6 bases and V by 3 bases; bases with no gene match: 7. Germline CDR1 is SGHTA and CDR2 is FQGNSA. CDR3 nucleotides: TGTGCCAGCAGCTTGGGGAGGGAGTCCAAGACCCAGTACTTC. Translated: CASSLGRESKTQYF.

This clone was detected once. V and J are TRBV7-9 and TRBJ2-7, with D hard to call. The CDR3 length is 14 residues. The germline V gene encodes CDR1 SEHNR and CDR2 FQNEAQ (reference sequence). Trimming left V 1 base short and J 7 bases short, with 14 bases between. The chain's CDR3 is CASSLGSAGHEQYF. As DNA, the CDR3 is TGTGCCAGCAGCTTAGGATCGGCCGGCCATGAGCAGTACTTC.

The V and J genes are TRBV7-3 and TRBJ2-1; 7 bases line up with TRBD2. This CDR3 is built from 17 residues. The V and J ends lost 1 base and 4 bases, in that order; junction bases with no gene match: 10. Germline loops: CDR1 SGHTA, CDR2 FQGTGA. The CDR3 loop reads CASSLKGPSGTYNEQFF. The CDR3 bases are TGTGCCAGCAGCTTAAAGGGCCCTAGCGGAACTTACAATGAGCAGTTCTTC.

The chain recombines TRBV9 with TRBJ2-7; the D call may be TRBD1 or TRBD2 (5 bases each). Looked up from germline, CDR1 is SGDLS and CDR2 is YYNGEE. The V and J ends lost 0 bases and 2 bases respectively, with 9 bases between them. The CDR3 has 14 amino acids. The CDR3 DNA follows: TGTGCCAGCAGCGTAGAAGGGACGGCCTACGAGCAGTACTTC. Its protein product is CASSVEGTAYEQYF.